This T cell receptor beta chain is drawn from a study of T cell repertoires in cytomegalovirus infection. Study-level findings and limits: HLA-C-restricted CMV-specific TCR beta clonotypes were dominant in the ex vivo response.

Each CDR3 protein is one row after TCRdb ran MiXCR on the reads. The repertoire holds roughly 920,000 distinct CDR3 sequences, under 40% seen once, with around 15% in the top ten. A remark on this clonotype: Its antigen is not known.

The CDR3 extends over 17 amino acids. V lost 0 bases and J lost 6; bases outside the gene matches: 10. Germline CDR1 is MNHEY and CDR2 is SMNVEV (reference sequence). The sequences come from cultured CD8+ T cells from PBMCs, collected from culture after CMV antigen stimulation. The chain has TRBV27 and TRBJ2-3, with 9 bases fitting TRBD1. This receptor was obtained from a human donor in good health (CMV status not recorded). Some clones in this sample may be carry-over from other donors' samples. CDR3 bases: TGTGCCAGCAGTTTATCGATGCCCGGGACAGGGTTGGATACGCAGTATTTT. It yields the protein CASSLSMPGTGLDTQYF.